This entry lists 16 T cell receptor beta chains sequenced from one sample in a study of T cell responses to AZD1222 COVID-19 vaccine. Method: immunoSEQ multiplex PCR; TCRdb's copy keeps in-frame clones and lacks some. Of about 78,000 clones listed, approximately 85% are singletons. Source: peripheral blood, taken on day 0 of MenACWY control vaccination. Receptors originate from an adult in good health.

The CDR3 region is CASSLVGDRPLYF. The CDR3 DNA reads TGTGCCAGCAGCTTAGTTGGAGACAGGCCGCTGTATTTT. This chain connects TRBV7-2 to TRBJ2-3; TRBD1 might be the D (6 bases). The CDR3 contains 13 residues. Looked up from germline, CDR1 is SGHTA and CDR2 is FQGNSA. V was trimmed by 1 base and J by 14 bases, leaving 16 bases between them.

This clone showed up just a few times. The chain is built from TRBV4-3 and TRBJ1-2, with 7 bases lining up with TRBD1. V was pared by 1 base and J by 8 bases, with 10 bases of the junction left unmatched. The CDR3 covers 15 residues. Germline lookup yields CDR1 LGHNA and CDR2 YSLEER. CDR3 in amino acids: CASSQGYGTAEGYTF. CDR3 sequence (DNA): TGCGCCAGCAGCCAAGGCTACGGGACAGCTGAGGGCTACACCTTC.

The CDR3 region is CASSLLSGVTYEQYF. CDR3 coding DNA: TGTGCCAGCAGTTTATTGTCAGGGGTCACCTACGAGCAGTACTTC. The chain links TRBV27 to TRBJ2-7, with D perhaps matching TRBD1 (6 bases). From germline, CDR1 is MNHEY and CDR2 SMNVEV (reference sequence). The CDR3 is made up of 15 amino acids. Trimming took off 1 base at V and 2 bases at J, with 12 bases between the two ends.

The V gene is TRBV9, the J gene TRBJ2-3; the D gene is possibly TRBD2 (6 bases). CDR3 size: 16 residues. Deletions cut 4 bases from V and 3 bases from J, with 18 bases between. Germline CDR1 SGDLS, CDR2 YYNGEE. As DNA, the CDR3 is TGTGCCAGCAGCCTTGGGACTGCCGGCGAGACAGATACGCAGTATTTT. Translated: CASSLGTAGETDTQYF.

This clone was seen a handful of times. The chain joins TRBV6-5 to TRBJ2-1; 9 bases are shared with TRBD1. V lost 0 bases and J lost 6; bases outside the gene matches: 0. The CDR3 loop spans 14 amino acids. Germline V gene lookup returns CDR1 MNHEY and CDR2 SVGAGI. The CDR3 DNA is TGTGCCAGCAGTTACTCGACAGGGGGCAATGAGCAGTTCTTC. Protein: CASSYSTGGNEQFF.

The chain employs TRBV14 and TRBJ2-2; possibly TRBD1 for D (5 bases). Germline V gives CDR1 SGHDN, CDR2 FVKESK. The CDR3 contains 16 residues. V shed 0 bases and J shed 7 bases, with 15 bases lying between them. In DNA, the CDR3 is TGTGCCAGCAGCCAAGAGGGGTGGACAAGGGACGGGGAGCTGTTTTTT. Protein sequence: CASSQEGWTRDGELFF.

The V gene is TRBV10-1, the J gene TRBJ1-4, with 10 bases matching TRBD1. The junction had 7 bases not matched to a gene; V was cut back by 6 bases and J by 6 bases. Looked up from germline, CDR1 is WNHNN and CDR2 is SYGVQD (reference sequence). This CDR3 comprises 15 residues. This CDR3 is CASRRTGTGDEKLFF. The CDR3 DNA reads as TGCGCCAGCAGGCGAACCGGGACAGGGGATGAAAAACTGTTTTTT.

The chain combines TRBV29-1 with TRBJ1-5, with D hard to call. Germline CDR1 and CDR2: SQVTM and ANQGSEA. The CDR3 loop spans 13 amino acids. Trimming removed 6 bases at V and 4 bases at J, with 13 bases between. This chain's CDR3 is CSVDQGWNQPQHF. The CDR3 nucleotides read TGCAGCGTCGACCAAGGTTGGAATCAGCCCCAGCATTTT.

The chain carries TRBV4-1 and TRBJ2-3; D unclear. CDR1 MGHRA and CDR2 YSYEKL come from the germline V gene. The CDR3 is 15 amino acids. The V end was cut by 4 bases, the J end by 3 bases, with 14 bases between. CDR3 coding DNA: TGCGCCAGCAGCCCCCTTCTCTTGGAGACAGATACGCAGTATTTT. This sequence encodes CASSPLLLETDTQYF.

The genes are TRBV6-5 and TRBJ2-7, with 9 bases fitting TRBD1. V trimming: 6 bases; J trimming: 4 bases; junction bases outside the gene matches: 10. CDR1 MNHEY and CDR2 SVGAGI come from the germline V gene. This CDR3 comprises 15 residues. CDR3 nucleotides: TGTGCCAGCAGCTTACGGGACAGGGAAGGGTACGAGCAGTACTTC. Its protein product is CASSLRDREGYEQYF.

J is TRBJ2-6 and V is TRBV28; D is unclear. This CDR3 has 14 amino acids. Trimming cost V 7 bases and J 0 bases, with 7 bases left between them. In germline, CDR1 is MDHEN, CDR2 SYDVKM. The CDR3 loop is CASNLNSGANVLTF. The DNA for the CDR3 is TGTGCCAGCAATCTCAACTCTGGGGCCAACGTCCTGACTTTC. Based on the CDR3 plus reference TRBV28 and TRBJ2-6, the full variable domain is DVKVTQSSRYLVKRTGEKVFLECVQDMDHENMFWYRQDPGLGLRLIYFSYDVKMKEKGDIPEGYSVSREKKERFSLILESASTNQTSMYLCASNLNSGANVLTFGAGSRLTVL.

The rearrangement links TRBV6-5 to TRBJ1-5, with unresolved D. V lost 6 bases to trimming and J lost 2 bases, with 11 bases between them. Germline CDR1 reads MNHEY; CDR2 reads SVGAGI. CDR3 length equals 14 residues. The DNA for the CDR3 is TGTGCCAGCAGCCACAAGATGGGCAATCAGCCCCAGCATTTT. Its translation: CASSHKMGNQPQHF.

The chain is built from TRBV5-8 and TRBJ2-3; D might be TRBD2 (6 bases). CDR1 is SGHTS and CDR2 is YDEGEE in the germline V gene. V lost 0 bases and J lost 4, with 21 bases in between. This CDR3 region has 18 residues. The CDR3 DNA sequence: TGTGCCAGCAGCTTGGGCGTTTTGGTTCTTCGCGGGGCAGATACGCAGTATTTT. It codes for CASSLGVLVLRGADTQYF. The full variable domain, completed using reference TRBV5-8 and TRBJ2-3, is EAGVTQSPTHLIKTRGQQATLRCSPISGHTSVYWYQQALGLGLQFLLWYDEGEERNRGNFPPRFSGRQFPNYSSELNVNALELEDSALYLCASSLGVLVLRGADTQYFGPGTRLTVL.

The rearrangement uses TRBV11-3 and TRBJ1-1; 7 bases match TRBD1. The germline CDR1 and CDR2 sequences are SGHNT and YENEEA. V shed 5 bases, J shed 9 bases, and the junction held 6 bases outside the gene matches. CDR3 length equals 12 residues. This chain's CDR3 is CASSLRQGKAFF. The CDR3 bases are TGTGCCAGCAGCCTCCGACAGGGTAAAGCTTTCTTT. The full variable domain, rest sourced from reference TRBV11-3 and TRBJ1-1, is EAGVVQSPRYKIIEKKQPVAFWCNPISGHNTLYWYLQNLGQGPELLIRYENEEAVDDSQLPKDRFSAERLKGVDSTLKIQPAELGDSAVYLCASSLRQGKAFFGQGTRLTVV.

This clone was counted between two and nine times. J is TRBJ1-2 and V is TRBV4-3, with D tentatively TRBD1 (6 bases). Per the germline V gene, CDR1 is LGHNA and CDR2 is YSLEER. Between the trimmed V and J ends, which lost 2 bases and 8 bases, there was a span of 18 bases. The CDR3 covers 15 residues. As DNA, the CDR3 is TGCGCCAGCAGCCAACCCCACAGGGACCCTTTAGGCTACACCTTC. This sequence encodes CASSQPHRDPLGYTF.

The chain employs TRBV4-2 and TRBJ2-7, with 7 bases fitting TRBD1. Germline lookup yields CDR1 LGHNA and CDR2 YNFKEQ. V shed 3 bases, J shed 4 bases, and the junction held 9 bases outside the gene matches. This CDR3 is built from 15 residues. CDR3 loop: CASSQGAGTDYEQYF. The CDR3 nucleotides read TGTGCCAGCAGCCAGGGAGCCGGGACAGATTACGAGCAGTACTTC.